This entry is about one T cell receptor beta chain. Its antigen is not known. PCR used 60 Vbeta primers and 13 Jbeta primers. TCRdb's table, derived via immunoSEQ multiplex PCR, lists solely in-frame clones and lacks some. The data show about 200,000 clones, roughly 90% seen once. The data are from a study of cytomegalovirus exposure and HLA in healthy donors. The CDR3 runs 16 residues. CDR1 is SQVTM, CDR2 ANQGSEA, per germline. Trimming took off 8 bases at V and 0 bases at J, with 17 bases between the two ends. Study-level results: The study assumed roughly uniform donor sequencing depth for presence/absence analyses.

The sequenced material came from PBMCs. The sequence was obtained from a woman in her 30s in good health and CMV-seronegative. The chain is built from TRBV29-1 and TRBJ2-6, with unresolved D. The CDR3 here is CSHHGEVRSGANVLTF. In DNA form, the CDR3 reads TGCAGCCACCATGGCGAGGTCCGCTCTGGGGCCAACGTCCTGACTTTC.